This T cell receptor beta chain is drawn from a study of shared clonotypes between healthy human individuals. Overall study findings and caveats: What limited the represented genetic and exposure-history diversity was the small number of donors.

On this clone: Its antigen is still unknown. Distinct nucleotide sequences in the sample also encode this CDR3.

The study ran the assay at deep level. Each sorted subset replicate got 200 ng genomic DNA, roughly 33,000 genomes. Only in-frame clones appear in the TCRdb table, and some are missing; sequencing was by immunoSEQ multiplex PCR. There are 1.5 million to 2.5 million clones in the sample; about 94% occur only once, and 1.2% lies in the top ten. Naive CD8 cells, CD45RO-negative and positively selected for CCR7, excluded terminally differentiated effector memory CD45RA+ cells. Material for sequencing was naive CD8+ T cells sorted from blood. This TCR came from a man aged 18 to 29 in good health.

The CDR3 loop is CASRMEGFSSYEQYF. DNA for the CDR3: TGTGCCAGCAGAATGGAAGGCTTCAGTTCCTACGAGCAGTACTTC. The V call is TRBV6-5, the J call TRBJ2-7; D is undetermined. Germline V gene sequence: CDR1 MNHEY, CDR2 SVGAGI. V dropped 6 bases and J dropped 1 base, with 16 bases sitting between them. The CDR3 extends over 15 amino acids.